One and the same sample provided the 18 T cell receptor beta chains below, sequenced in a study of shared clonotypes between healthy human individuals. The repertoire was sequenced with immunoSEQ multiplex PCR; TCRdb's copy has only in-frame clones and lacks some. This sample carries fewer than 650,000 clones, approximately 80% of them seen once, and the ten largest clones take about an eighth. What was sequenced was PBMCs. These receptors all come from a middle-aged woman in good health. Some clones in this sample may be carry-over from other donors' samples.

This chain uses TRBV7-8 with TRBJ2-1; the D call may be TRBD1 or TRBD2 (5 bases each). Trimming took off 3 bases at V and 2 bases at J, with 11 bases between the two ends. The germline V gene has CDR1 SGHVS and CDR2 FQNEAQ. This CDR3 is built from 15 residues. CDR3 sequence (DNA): TGTGCCAGCAGCTTGTTTGGGGGAGCCTACAATGAGCAGTTCTTC. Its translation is CASSLFGGAYNEQFF.

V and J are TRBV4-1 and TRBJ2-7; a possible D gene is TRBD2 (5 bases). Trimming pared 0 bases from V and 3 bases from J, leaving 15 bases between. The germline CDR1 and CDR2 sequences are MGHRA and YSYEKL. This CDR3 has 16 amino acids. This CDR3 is CASSQDEGSRYYEQYF. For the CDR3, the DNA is TGCGCCAGCAGCCAAGATGAGGGCAGCCGATACTACGAGCAGTACTTC.

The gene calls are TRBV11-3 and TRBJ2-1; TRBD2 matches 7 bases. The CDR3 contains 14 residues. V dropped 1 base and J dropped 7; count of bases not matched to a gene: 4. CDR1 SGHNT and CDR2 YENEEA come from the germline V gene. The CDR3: CASSLAGGGNEQFF. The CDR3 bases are TGTGCCAGCAGCTTAGCGGGAGGTGGTAATGAGCAGTTCTTC.

The CDR3: CASRGLGNTGELFF. CDR3 DNA: TGCGCCAGCAGGGGACTAGGAAACACCGGGGAGCTGTTTTTT. The V call is TRBV5-1, the J call TRBJ2-2; 8 bases agree with TRBD2. CDR1 is SGHRS and CDR2 is YFSETQ in the germline V gene. The J segment lost 2 bases and the V segment lost 5 bases, leaving 2 bases of the junction unmatched. This CDR3 contains 14 residues.

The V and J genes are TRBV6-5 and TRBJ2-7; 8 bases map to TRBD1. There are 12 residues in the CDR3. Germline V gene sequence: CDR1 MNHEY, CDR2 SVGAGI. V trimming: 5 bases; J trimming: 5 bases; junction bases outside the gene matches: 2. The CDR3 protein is CASSDRGNEQYF. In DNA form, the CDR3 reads TGTGCCAGCAGTGACAGGGGTAACGAGCAGTACTTC.

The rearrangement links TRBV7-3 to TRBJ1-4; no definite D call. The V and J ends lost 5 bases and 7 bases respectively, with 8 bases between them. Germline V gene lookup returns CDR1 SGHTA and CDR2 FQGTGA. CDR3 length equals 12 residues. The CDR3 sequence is CASSLLGEKLFF. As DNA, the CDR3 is TGTGCCAGCAGCCTACTCGGTGAAAAACTGTTTTTT. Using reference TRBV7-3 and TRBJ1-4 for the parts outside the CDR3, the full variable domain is GAGVSQTPSNKVTEKGKYVELRCDPISGHTALYWYRQSLGQGPEFLIYFQGTGAADDSGLPNDRFFAVRPEGSVSTLKIQRTERGDSAVYLCASSLLGEKLFFGSGTQLSVL.

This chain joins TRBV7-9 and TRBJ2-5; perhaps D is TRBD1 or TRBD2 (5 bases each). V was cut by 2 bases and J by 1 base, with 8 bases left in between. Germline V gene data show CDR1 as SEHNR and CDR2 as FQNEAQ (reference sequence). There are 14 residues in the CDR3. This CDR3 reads CASSLWDPQETQYF. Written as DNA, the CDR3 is TGTGCCAGCAGCTTATGGGACCCCCAAGAGACCCAGTACTTC.

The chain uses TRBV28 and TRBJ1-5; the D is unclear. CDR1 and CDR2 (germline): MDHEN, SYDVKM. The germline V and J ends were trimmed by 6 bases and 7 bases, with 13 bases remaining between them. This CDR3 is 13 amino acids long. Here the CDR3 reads CASRGGSGQPQHF. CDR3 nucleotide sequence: TGTGCCAGCAGAGGAGGGAGCGGCCAGCCCCAGCATTTT.

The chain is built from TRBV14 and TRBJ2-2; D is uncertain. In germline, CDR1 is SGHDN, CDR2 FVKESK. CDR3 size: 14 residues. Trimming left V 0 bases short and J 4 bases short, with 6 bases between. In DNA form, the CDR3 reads TGTGCCAGCAGCCAAGATCTCACCACCGGGGAGCTGTTTTTT. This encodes CASSQDLTTGELFF.

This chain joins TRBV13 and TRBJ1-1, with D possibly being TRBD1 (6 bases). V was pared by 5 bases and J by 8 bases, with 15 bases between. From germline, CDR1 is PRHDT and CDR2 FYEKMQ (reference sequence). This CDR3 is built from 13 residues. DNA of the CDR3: TGTGCCAGCAGCGGATGGCGGGGGACAGAAGCTTTCTTT. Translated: CASSGWRGTEAFF. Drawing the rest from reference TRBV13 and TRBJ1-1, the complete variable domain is AAGVIQSPRHLIKEKRETATLKCYPIPRHDTVYWYQQGPGQDPQFLISFYEKMQSDKGSIPDRFSAQQFSDYHSELNMSSLELGDSALYFCASSGWRGTEAFFGQGTRLTVV.

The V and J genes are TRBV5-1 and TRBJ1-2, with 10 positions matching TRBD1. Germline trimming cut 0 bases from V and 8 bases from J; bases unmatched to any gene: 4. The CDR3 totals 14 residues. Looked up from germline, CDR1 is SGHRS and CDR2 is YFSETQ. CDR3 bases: TGCGCCAGCAGCTTGGAGGACAGGGGGTCAGGCTACACCTTC. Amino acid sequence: CASSLEDRGSGYTF. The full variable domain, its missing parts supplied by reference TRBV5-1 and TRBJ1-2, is KAGVTQTPRYLIKTRGQQVTLSCSPISGHRSVSWYQQTPGQGLQFLFEYFSETQRNKGNFPGRFSGRQFSNSRSEMNVSTLELGDSALYLCASSLEDRGSGYTFGSGTRLTVV.

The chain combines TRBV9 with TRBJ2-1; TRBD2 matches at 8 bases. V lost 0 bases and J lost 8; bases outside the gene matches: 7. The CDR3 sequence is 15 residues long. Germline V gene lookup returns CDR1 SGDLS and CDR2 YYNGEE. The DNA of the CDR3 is TGTGCCAGCAGCGTAGGAGCGGGAGAAATATATGAGCAGTTCTTC. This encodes CASSVGAGEIYEQFF.

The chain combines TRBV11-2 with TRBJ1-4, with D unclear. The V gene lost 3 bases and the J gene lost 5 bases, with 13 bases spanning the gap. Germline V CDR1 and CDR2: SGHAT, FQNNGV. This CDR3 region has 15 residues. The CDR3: CASSFNSRINEKLFF. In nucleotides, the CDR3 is TGTGCCAGCAGCTTCAATTCCAGAATCAATGAAAAACTGTTTTTT.

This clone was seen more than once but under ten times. The CDR3 loop reads CASSVGPRDQETQYF. CDR3 sequence (DNA): TGTGCCAGCAGCGTAGGGCCCAGGGACCAAGAGACCCAGTACTTC. The chain links TRBV9 to TRBJ2-5; possibly TRBD1 for D (5 bases). Germline V gives CDR1 SGDLS, CDR2 YYNGEE. V dropped 0 bases and J dropped 0 bases, with 9 bases sitting between them. The CDR3 loop spans 15 amino acids.

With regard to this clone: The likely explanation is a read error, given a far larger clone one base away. CDR3 coding DNA: TGTGCCAGCAGCGCAGCGGGAGTCCCCTACGGGCAGTACTTC. This gives the protein CASSAAGVPYGQYF. The genes are TRBV9 and TRBJ2-7, with 8 bases identical to TRBD2. The CDR3 consists of 14 residues. CDR1 is SGDLS and CDR2 is YYNGEE in the germline V gene.

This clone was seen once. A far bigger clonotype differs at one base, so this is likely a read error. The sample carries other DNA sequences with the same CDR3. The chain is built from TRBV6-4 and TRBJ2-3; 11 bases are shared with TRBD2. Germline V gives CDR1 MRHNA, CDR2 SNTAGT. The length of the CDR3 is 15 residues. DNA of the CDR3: TGTGCCAGCAGTCGACTAGCGGGACAGGGAGATACGCAGTACTTT. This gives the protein CASSRLAGQGDTQYF.

As DNA, the CDR3 is TGTGCCAGTAGTATAGACCCATGGGGTAGCGCGAACACCGGGGAGCTGTTTTTT. Protein product: CASSIDPWGSANTGELFF. The chain couples TRBV19 to TRBJ2-2; D is possibly TRBD2 (5 bases). Germline V gene lookup returns CDR1 LNHDA and CDR2 SQIVND (reference sequence). The V gene lost 0 bases and the J gene lost 0 bases, with 14 bases spanning the gap. CDR3 length: 18 amino acids.

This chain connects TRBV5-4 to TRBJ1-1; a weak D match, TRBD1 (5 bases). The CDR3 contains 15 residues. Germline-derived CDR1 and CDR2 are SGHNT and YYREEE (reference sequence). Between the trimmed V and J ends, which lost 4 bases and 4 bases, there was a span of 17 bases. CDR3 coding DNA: TGTGCCAGCAGCGAGGACATCTTCGGTGGCACTGAAGCTTTCTTT. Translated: CASSEDIFGGTEAFF. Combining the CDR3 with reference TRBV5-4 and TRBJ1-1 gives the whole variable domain ETGVTQSPTHLIKTRGQQVTLRCSSQSGHNTVSWYQQALGQGPQFIFQYYREEENGRGNFPPRFSGLQFPNYSSELNVNALELDDSALYLCASSEDIFGGTEAFFGQGTRLTVV.